This T cell receptor (beta chain) was documented in a study of OX40 agonist ivuxolimab in advanced cancers. Study results and caveats: A proportion of nonresponders additionally exhibited low normalized T-cell clonal expansion.

Concerning this clone: What it binds is not known.

Sequencing used immunoSEQ multiplex PCR; TCRdb keeps in-frame clones, though not all of them. The sample yields tens of thousands of clones, approximately 80% seen once. The length of the CDR3 is 13 residues. The V gene's germline CDR1 is LNHDA and CDR2 SQIVND (reference sequence). V lost 5 bases to trimming and J lost 11 bases; unmatched junction nucleotides: 5. The starting material was CD4+ or CD8+ T cells sorted from blood, obtained in a trial of the OX40 agonist ivuxolimab. The chain couples TRBV19 to TRBJ2-1; 11 nucleotides line up with TRBD2. The clonotype was recovered from an adult with an advanced solid tumor such as melanoma, head and neck, liver or kidney cancer. As DNA, the CDR3 is TGTGCCAGTAGTCCCCCGACTAGCGGGAAGCAGTTCTTC. Amino acids: CASSPPTSGKQFF.